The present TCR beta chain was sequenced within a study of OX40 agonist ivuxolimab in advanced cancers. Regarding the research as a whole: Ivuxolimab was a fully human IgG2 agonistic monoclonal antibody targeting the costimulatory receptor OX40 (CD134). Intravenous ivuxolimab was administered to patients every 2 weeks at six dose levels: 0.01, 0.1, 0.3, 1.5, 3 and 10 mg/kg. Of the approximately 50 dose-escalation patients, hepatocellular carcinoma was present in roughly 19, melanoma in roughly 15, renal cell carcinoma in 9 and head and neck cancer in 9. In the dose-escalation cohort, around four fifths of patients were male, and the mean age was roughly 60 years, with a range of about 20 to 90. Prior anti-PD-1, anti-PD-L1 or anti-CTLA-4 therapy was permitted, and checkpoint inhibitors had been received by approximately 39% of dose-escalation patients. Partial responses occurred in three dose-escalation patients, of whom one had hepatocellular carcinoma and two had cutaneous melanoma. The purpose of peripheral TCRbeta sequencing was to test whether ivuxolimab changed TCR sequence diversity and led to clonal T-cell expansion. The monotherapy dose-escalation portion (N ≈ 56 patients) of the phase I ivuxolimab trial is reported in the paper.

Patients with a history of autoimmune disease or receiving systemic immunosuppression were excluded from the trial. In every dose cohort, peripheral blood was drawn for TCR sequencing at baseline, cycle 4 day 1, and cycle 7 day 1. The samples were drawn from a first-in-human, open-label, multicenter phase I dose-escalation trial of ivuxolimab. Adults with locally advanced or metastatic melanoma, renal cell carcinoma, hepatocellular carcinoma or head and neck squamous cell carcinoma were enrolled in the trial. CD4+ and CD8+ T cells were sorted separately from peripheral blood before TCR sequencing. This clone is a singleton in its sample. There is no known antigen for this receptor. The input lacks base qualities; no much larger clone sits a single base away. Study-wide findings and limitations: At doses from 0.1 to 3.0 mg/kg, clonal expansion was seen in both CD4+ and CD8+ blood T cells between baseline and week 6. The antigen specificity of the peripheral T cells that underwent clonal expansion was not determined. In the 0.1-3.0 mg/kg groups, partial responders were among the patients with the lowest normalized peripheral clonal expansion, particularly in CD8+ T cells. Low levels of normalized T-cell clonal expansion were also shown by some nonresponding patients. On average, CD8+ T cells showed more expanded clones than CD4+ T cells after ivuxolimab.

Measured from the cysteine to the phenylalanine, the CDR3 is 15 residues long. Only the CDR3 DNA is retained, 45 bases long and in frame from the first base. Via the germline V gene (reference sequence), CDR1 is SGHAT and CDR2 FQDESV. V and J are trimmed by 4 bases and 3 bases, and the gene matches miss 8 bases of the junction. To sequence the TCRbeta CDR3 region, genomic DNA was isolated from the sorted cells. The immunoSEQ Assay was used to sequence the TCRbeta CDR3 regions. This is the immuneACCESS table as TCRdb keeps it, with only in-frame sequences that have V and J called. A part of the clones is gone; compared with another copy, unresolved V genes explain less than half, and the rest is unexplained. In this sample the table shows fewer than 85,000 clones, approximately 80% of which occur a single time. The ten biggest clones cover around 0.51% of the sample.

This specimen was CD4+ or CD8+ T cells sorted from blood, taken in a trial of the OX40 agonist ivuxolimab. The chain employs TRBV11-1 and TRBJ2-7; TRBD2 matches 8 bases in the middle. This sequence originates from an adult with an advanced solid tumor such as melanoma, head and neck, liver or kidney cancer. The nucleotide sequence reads TGTGCCAGCAGCTCAGGGACTAGACTAAACTACGAGCAGTACTTC. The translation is CASSSGTRLNYEQYF.